A single sample is the source of the 23 T cell receptor beta chains below, sequenced in a study of T cell responses to AZD1222 COVID-19 vaccine (dated by TCRdb to about 2021). Library creation used the immunoSEQ multiplex PCR assay. This immuneACCESS table, as held by TCRdb, lists in-frame sequences with V and J called but not all clones. Of the missing ones, under half trace to an unresolved V gene in checked studies; the others have no known cause. Within this sample are about 150,000 clones, with over 80% of them counted one time only. The top ten clones comprise 2.5% to 4% of the sample. The time point label for this specimen denotes: about 28 days (+/-7) after the second vaccine dose. The specimen was peripheral blood, collected 28 days after the second AZD1222 dose. The receptors originated from an adult who received the AZD1222 COVID-19 vaccine.

This clone occurred once. V is TRBV3-1 (or the pseudogene TRBV3-2) and J is TRBJ2-1, with D possibly being TRBD2 (6 bases). V lost 2 bases and J 2 bases, leaving 19 bases between the germline ends. The CDR3 runs 18 residues. Germline V gene sequence: CDR1 LGHDT, CDR2 YNNKEL (reference sequence). The CDR3 here is CASSQNTGTGVAYNEQFF. The CDR3 DNA follows: TGTGCCAGCAGCCAAAATACCGGGACTGGAGTGGCCTACAATGAGCAGTTCTTC.

The V and J genes are TRBV5-1 and TRBJ2-7; tentatively, D is TRBD1 or TRBD2 (5 bases each). V lost 4 bases to trimming and J lost 2 bases, with 13 bases between them. The CDR3 is made up of 14 amino acids. The germline V gene has CDR1 SGHRS and CDR2 YFSETQ. CDR3 sequence (DNA): TGCGCCAGCAGCAGGGACGGTGGCCCCTACGAGCAGTACTTC. Protein sequence: CASSRDGGPYEQYF.

The rearrangement joins TRBV5-1 to TRBJ2-1; TRBD1 agrees at 7 bases. The CDR3 has 15 residues. Germline CDR1 SGHRS, CDR2 YFSETQ. Trimming removed 4 bases from V and 3 bases from J; junction bases left unmatched: 7. CDR3 protein: CASSEGAGYYNEQFF. In DNA, the CDR3 is TGCGCCAGCAGCGAGGGGGCGGGTTACTACAATGAGCAGTTCTTC.

This clone was recorded once. This rearrangement joins TRBV5-4 to TRBJ2-4, with TRBD1 matching over 11 bases. With V trimmed by 0 bases and J by 13 bases, 3 bases remained unmatched. The CDR3 covers 13 residues. Germline assignment: CDR1 SGHNT and CDR2 YYREEE (reference sequence). The CDR3 sequence: CASSLARDRGQYF. CDR3 sequence (DNA): TGTGCCAGCAGCTTGGCCCGGGACAGGGGGCAGTACTTC.

The chain recombines TRBV19 with TRBJ1-4; D possibly corresponds to TRBD1 (5 bases). Germline loops: CDR1 LNHDA, CDR2 SQIVND (reference sequence). The CDR3 consists of 16 residues. Trimming shortened V by 5 bases and J by 7 bases, and 20 bases separated the two germline ends. The CDR3 nucleotides are TGTGCCAGTAGTCCCGTACCCGGGGCGCTGAGTGAAAAACTGTTTTTT. It specifies CASSPVPGALSEKLFF.

V gene TRBV2 combines with J gene TRBJ1-5; D not resolved. The CDR3 is made up of 13 amino acids. Germline lookup yields CDR1 SNHLY and CDR2 FYNNEI. V lost 5 bases and J 3 bases, leaving 8 bases between the germline ends. CDR3 amino acids: CASSPETNQPQHF. The CDR3 DNA reads as TGTGCCAGCAGTCCGGAAACCAATCAGCCCCAGCATTTT.

This chain connects TRBV28 to TRBJ1-5; no clear D gene. V lost 5 bases and J lost 4, with 6 bases in between. The CDR3 sequence is 12 residues long. The germline CDR1 and CDR2 sequences are MDHEN and SYDVKM. The CDR3 spells CASSPLNQPQHF. CDR3 in DNA: TGTGCCAGCAGTCCCCTTAATCAGCCCCAGCATTTT.

The chain uses TRBV6-5 and TRBJ1-6; TRBD1 agrees at 7 bases. CDR1 MNHEY and CDR2 SVGAGI come from the germline V gene. The V segment lost 6 bases and the J segment 10 bases; nucleotides outside the gene matches: 9. The CDR3 runs to 14 residues. The CDR3 protein is CASSQGQVGSPLHF. As DNA, the CDR3 is TGTGCCAGCAGCCAAGGACAGGTCGGATCACCCCTCCACTTT.

This chain links TRBV18 with TRBJ1-5; D is unresolved. The CDR3 has 15 amino acids. The V end was cut by 0 bases, the J end by 2 bases, with 8 bases between. CDR1 and CDR2 from the germline V gene are KGHSH and LQKENI. This CDR3 reads CASSPPTQGNQPQHF. CDR3 nucleotide sequence: TGTGCCAGCTCACCACCGACTCAGGGCAATCAGCCCCAGCATTTT.

The gene calls are TRBV18 and TRBJ2-1; TRBD1 or TRBD2 may be the D gene (6 bases each). Germline-derived CDR1 and CDR2 are KGHSH and LQKENI. The CDR3 is 16 amino acids. V lost 3 bases and J lost 4, with 16 bases in between. Here the CDR3 reads CASSPRGQGLYNEQFF. CDR3 coding DNA: TGTGCCAGCTCACCCCGGGGGCAGGGGTTGTACAATGAGCAGTTCTTC.

This clone was seen a single time. V gene TRBV5-1 combines with J gene TRBJ2-1; TRBD1 is a possible D gene (6 bases). V was shortened by 2 bases and J by 4 bases, with 7 bases between the two germline ends. The CDR3 has 13 amino acids. CDR1 and CDR2 (germline): SGHRS, YFSETQ. CDR3 nucleotides: TGCGCCAGCAGCTTAAGGGGGTACAATGAGCAGTTCTTC. Translation gives CASSLRGYNEQFF.

The chain employs TRBV27 and TRBJ1-1; TRBD1 matches at 8 bases. V shed 4 bases, J shed 5 bases, and the junction held 18 bases outside the gene matches. The CDR3 is 18 amino acids. Looked up from germline, CDR1 is MNHEY and CDR2 is SMNVEV (reference sequence). CDR3 protein: CASSSLRAQGARGTEAFF. For the CDR3, the DNA is TGTGCCAGCAGTTCCCTCAGAGCGCAGGGGGCTAGGGGGACTGAAGCTTTCTTT.

V and J are TRBV29-1 and TRBJ2-7; possibly TRBD1 or TRBD2 for D (5 bases each). The V and J ends lost 5 bases and 0 bases respectively, with 11 bases between them. The CDR3 totals 13 residues. Per germline, CDR1 SQVTM and CDR2 ANQGSEA. The CDR3 DNA sequence: TGCAGCGTTCTGTCGGGGCTCTCCTACGAGCAGTACTTC. Its translation: CSVLSGLSYEQYF.

The chain joins TRBV11-2 to TRBJ2-1, with D perhaps TRBD2 (6 bases). Per germline, CDR1 SGHAT and CDR2 FQNNGV. There are 18 residues in the CDR3. V lost 0 bases and J lost 0, with 15 bases in between. The CDR3 loop reads CASSLDLNSGSSYNEQFF. The CDR3, as DNA: TGTGCCAGCAGCTTAGACCTAAATAGCGGTAGCTCCTACAATGAGCAGTTCTTC.

This chain joins TRBV28 and TRBJ1-1; a weak D match, TRBD1 (5 bases). Germline CDR1 MDHEN, CDR2 SYDVKM. V was shortened by 6 bases and J by 5 bases, with 13 bases between the two germline ends. This CDR3 contains 13 residues. The CDR3 sequence is CASSIQAGTEAFF. CDR3 nucleotide sequence: TGTGCCAGCAGCATACAGGCCGGGACTGAAGCTTTCTTT.

V and J are TRBV28 and TRBJ1-1, with D perhaps TRBD1 (5 bases). The CDR3 runs to 12 residues. Germline V lookup: CDR1 MDHEN, CDR2 SYDVKM. V was trimmed by 4 bases and J by 3 bases, leaving 6 bases between them. CDR3 nucleotides: TGTGCCAGCAGTTACAGGTACACTGAAGCTTTCTTT. Amino acids: CASSYRYTEAFF. The whole variable domain, remainder taken from reference TRBV28 and TRBJ1-1, is DVKVTQSSRYLVKRTGEKVFLECVQDMDHENMFWYRQDPGLGLRLIYFSYDVKMKEKGDIPEGYSVSREKKERFSLILESASTNQTSMYLCASSYRYTEAFFGQGTRLTVV.

This chain connects TRBV18 to TRBJ1-1; D unresolved. Trimming cost V 1 base and J 3 bases, with 9 bases left between them. The CDR3 loop spans 14 amino acids. Germline values: CDR1 KGHSH, CDR2 LQKENI. CDR3: CASSPQREDTEAFF. DNA for the CDR3: TGTGCCAGCTCACCACAAAGGGAGGACACTGAAGCTTTCTTT.

The rearrangement uses TRBV3-1 (or the pseudogene TRBV3-2) and TRBJ2-1; 8 bases are a match to TRBD2. V was pared by 1 base and J by 3 bases, with 2 bases of the junction left unmatched. CDR1 LGHDT and CDR2 YNNKEL come from the germline V gene (reference sequence). CDR3 length equals 15 residues. CDR3 sequence reads: CASSQALAGYNEQFF. In DNA, the CDR3 is TGTGCCAGCAGCCAAGCCCTAGCGGGCTACAATGAGCAGTTCTTC.

The J gene is TRBJ2-2, the V gene TRBV6-5; D is undetermined. V lost 6 bases to trimming and J lost 1 base, with 6 bases between them. The V gene's germline CDR1 is MNHEY and CDR2 SVGAGI. The CDR3 contains 13 residues. The CDR3 region has the DNA TGTGCCAGCAGGAAGGGGAACACCGGGGAGCTGTTTTTT. Protein product: CASRKGNTGELFF.

The V gene is TRBV4-3, the J gene TRBJ1-1; D is unclear. V lost 3 bases to trimming and J lost 1 base, with 9 bases between them. Germline assignment: CDR1 LGHNA and CDR2 YSLEER. CDR3 length: 14 residues. In nucleotides, the CDR3 is TGCGCCAGCAGCCAGAGTAGATGGAACACTGAAGCTTTCTTT. Amino acid sequence: CASSQSRWNTEAFF.

The genes are TRBV24-1 and TRBJ2-1, with D possibly matching TRBD1 (6 bases). The CDR3 is 12 residues long. The V gene's germline CDR1 is KGHDR and CDR2 SFDVKD. The V gene lost 11 bases and the J gene lost 5 bases, with 12 bases spanning the gap. CDR3 nucleotide sequence: TGTGCCAGCGGACAGTTTAACAATGAGCAGTTCTTC. Protein: CASGQFNNEQFF.

The chain is built from TRBV7-2 and TRBJ2-1, with 9 bases lining up with TRBD2. The CDR3 has 17 residues. V gave up 5 bases and J gave up 8 bases; unmatched junction bases: 16. Looked up from germline, CDR1 is SGHTA and CDR2 is FQGNSA. The CDR3 region has the DNA TGTGCCAGCAGCAAGCTCCCCTCCGGGACTAGCTTCCATGAGCAGTTCTTC. It encodes CASSKLPSGTSFHEQFF.

This chain links TRBV7-2 with TRBJ2-1, with 8 bases lining up with TRBD1. V lost 11 bases, J lost 6 bases, and 9 bases stayed unmatched. Per germline, CDR1 SGHTA and CDR2 FQGNSA. This CDR3 region has 13 residues. CDR3: CACRGQGLNEQFF. CDR3 DNA: TGTGCCTGCCGAGGACAGGGACTCAATGAGCAGTTCTTC.